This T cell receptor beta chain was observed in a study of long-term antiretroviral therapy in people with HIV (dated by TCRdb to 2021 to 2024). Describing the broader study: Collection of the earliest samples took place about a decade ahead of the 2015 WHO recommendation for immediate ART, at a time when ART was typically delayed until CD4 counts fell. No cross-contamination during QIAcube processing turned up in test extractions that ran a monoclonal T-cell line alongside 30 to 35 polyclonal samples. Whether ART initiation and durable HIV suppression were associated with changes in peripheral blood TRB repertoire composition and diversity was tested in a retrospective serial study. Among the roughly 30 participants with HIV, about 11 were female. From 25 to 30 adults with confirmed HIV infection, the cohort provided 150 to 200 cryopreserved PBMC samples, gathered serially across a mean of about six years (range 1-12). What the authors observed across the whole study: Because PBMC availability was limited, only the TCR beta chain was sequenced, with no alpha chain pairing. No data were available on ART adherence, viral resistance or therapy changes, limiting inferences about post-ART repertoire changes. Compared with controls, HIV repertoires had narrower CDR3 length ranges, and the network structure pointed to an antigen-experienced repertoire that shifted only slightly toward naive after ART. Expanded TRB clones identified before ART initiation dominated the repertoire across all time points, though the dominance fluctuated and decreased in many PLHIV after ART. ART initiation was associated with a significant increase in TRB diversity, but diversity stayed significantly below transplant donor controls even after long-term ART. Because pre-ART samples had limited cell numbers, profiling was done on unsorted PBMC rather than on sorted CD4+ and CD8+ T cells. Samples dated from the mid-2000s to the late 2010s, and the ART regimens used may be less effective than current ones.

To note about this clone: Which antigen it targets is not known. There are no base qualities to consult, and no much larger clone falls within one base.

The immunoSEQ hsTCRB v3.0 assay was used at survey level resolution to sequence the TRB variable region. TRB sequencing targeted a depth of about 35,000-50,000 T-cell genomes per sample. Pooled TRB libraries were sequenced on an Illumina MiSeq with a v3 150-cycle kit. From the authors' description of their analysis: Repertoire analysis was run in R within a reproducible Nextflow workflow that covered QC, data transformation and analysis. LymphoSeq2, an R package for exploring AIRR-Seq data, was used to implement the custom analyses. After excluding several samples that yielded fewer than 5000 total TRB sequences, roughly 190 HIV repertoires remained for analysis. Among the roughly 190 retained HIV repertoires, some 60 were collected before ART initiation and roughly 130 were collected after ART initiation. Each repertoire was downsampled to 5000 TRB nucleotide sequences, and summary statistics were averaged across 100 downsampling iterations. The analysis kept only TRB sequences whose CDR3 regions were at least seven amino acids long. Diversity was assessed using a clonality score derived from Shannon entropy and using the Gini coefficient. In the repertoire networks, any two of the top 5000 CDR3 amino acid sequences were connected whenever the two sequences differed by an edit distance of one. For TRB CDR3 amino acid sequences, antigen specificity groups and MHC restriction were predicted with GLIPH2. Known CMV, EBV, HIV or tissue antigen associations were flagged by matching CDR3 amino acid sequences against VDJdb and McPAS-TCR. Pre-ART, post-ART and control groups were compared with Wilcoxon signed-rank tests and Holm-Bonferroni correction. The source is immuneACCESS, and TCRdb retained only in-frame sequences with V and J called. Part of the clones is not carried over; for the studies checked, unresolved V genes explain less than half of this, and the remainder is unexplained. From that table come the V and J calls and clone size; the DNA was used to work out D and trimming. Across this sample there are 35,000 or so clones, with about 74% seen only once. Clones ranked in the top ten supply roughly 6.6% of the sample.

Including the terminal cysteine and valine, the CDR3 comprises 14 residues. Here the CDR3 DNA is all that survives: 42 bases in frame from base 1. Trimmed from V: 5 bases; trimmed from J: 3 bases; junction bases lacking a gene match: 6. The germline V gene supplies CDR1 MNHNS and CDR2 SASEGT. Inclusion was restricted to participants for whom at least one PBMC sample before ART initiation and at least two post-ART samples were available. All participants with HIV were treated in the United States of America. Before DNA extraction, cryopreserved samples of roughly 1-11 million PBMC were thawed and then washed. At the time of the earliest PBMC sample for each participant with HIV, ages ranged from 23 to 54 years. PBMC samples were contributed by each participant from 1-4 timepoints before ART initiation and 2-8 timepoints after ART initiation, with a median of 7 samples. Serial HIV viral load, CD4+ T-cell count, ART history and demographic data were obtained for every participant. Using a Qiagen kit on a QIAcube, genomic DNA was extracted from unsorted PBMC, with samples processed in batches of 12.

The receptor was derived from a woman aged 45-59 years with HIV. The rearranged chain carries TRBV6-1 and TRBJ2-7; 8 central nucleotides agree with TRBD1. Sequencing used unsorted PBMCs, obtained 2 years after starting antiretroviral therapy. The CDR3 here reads CASSLQGEYYEQYV. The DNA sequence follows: TGTGCCAGCAGTCTACAGGGGGAATACTACGAGCAGTACGTC.